This note documents a single TCR beta chain sequence. Its matching antigen is unknown. This specimen belongs to a study of OX40 agonist ivuxolimab in advanced cancers. Across the whole study: The treatment was a fully human IgG2 OX40 agonist, ivuxolimab. Dose-escalation patients were diagnosed with hepatocellular carcinoma, melanoma, renal cell cancer or head and neck cancer.

The CDR3 spans 14 residues. Trimming cost V 0 bases and J 4 bases, with 10 bases left between them. Germline CDR1 SGHRS, CDR2 YFSETQ. Generated by immunoSEQ multiplex PCR, the TCRdb table keeps only in-frame clones and is missing some. The profile shows over 40,000 clones, roughly 85% of them singletons. Whole-study results and caveats: In the 0.1-3.0 mg/kg groups, partial responders showed among the lowest expansion.

This receptor was obtained from an adult with an advanced solid tumor such as melanoma, head and neck, liver or kidney cancer. The chain is built from TRBV5-1 and TRBJ2-5; D ambiguous. This sample comprised CD4+ or CD8+ T cells sorted from blood, obtained in a trial of the OX40 agonist ivuxolimab. CDR3 amino acids: CASSLGLPGETQYF. The CDR3, as DNA: TGCGCCAGCAGCTTGGGGCTACCGGGAGAGACCCAGTACTTC.